One sample yielded the 12 T cell receptor beta chains listed below, sequenced in a study of CD8+ T cells in alopecia areata (dated by TCRdb to the late 2010s). Cells from pooled mouse cutaneous lymph nodes were stained for CD4, CD8alpha, NKG2D, NKG2ACE and other markers and then sorted on a BD Influx. The library came from the immunoSEQ multiplex PCR assay. To provide template for TCR sequencing, every sample had RNA extracted and reverse transcribed into cDNA. TCRdb stores this immuneACCESS table with in-frame sequences only. Part of the clones is absent; in the studies checked, under half of the shortfall reflects unresolved V genes, and no reason is known for the rest. The table puts approximately 280,000 clones in this sample, none counted just once. The top ten constitute about 1.1% of the sample. Specimen: CD4+ T cells sorted from a lymph node. The receptors derive from a C3H/HeJ mouse with alopecia areata. The MHC haplotype for this mouse line is H2-k.

This clone has just a few counts. Here the gene names and germline are mouse. The read ends 4 residues early relative to the CDR3; the germline J gene fills the gap. Other DNA sequences in this specimen translate into the identical CDR3. The chain couples TRBV19 to TRBJ2-1; the D gene is possibly TRBD1 (8 bases). This CDR3 has 14 residues. Germline V gives CDR1 FNHDT, CDR2 SITEND (reference sequence). Trimming shortened V by 5 bases and J by 2 bases, and 11 bases separated the two germline ends. The CDR3 protein is CASRTGGHYAEQFF. The CDR3 bases that were read are TGTGCCAGCAGAACAGGGGGGCACTATGCT.

This clone was observed at least ten times. Any gene name here is a mouse gene name. Other DNA sequences in the sample encode the same CDR3. The CDR3 sequence: CASSDRNSDYTF. Incomplete CDR3 DNA: TGTGCCAGCAGTGACAGGAACTCC. The J gene is TRBJ1-2, the V gene TRBV13-1; no clear D gene. Read data end 4 residues before the CDR3 end; the end is taken from the germline J gene. V was trimmed by 2 bases and J by 2 bases, leaving 4 bases between them. CDR1 and CDR2 (germline): NSHNY, SYGAGN. This CDR3 region has 12 residues.

In its sample, this clone was seen a few times. Mouse names are used for the genes. The CDR3 end is not reached by the read, which stops 4 residues before it; the germline J gene fills it in. The chain joins TRBV5 to TRBJ2-3; 9 positions match TRBD1. CDR3 size: 16 residues. Germline trimming cut 0 bases from V and 3 bases from J; bases unmatched to any gene: 4. CDR1 and CDR2 (germline): LGHNA, YNLKQL (reference sequence). The sequenced part of the CDR3 DNA is TGTGCCAGCAGCCAAGAGCGGGACAGGGAAGCAGAA. This sequence encodes CASSQERDREAE. The whole CDR3 sequence is CASSQERDREAETLYF.

A word on this clone: Each gene name is a mouse one. Read coverage stops 4 residues before the CDR3 terminus; the germline J gene supplies the remainder. V is TRBV31 and J is TRBJ2-1; 9 bases align to TRBD2. Losses at the gene ends were 2 bases for V and 6 bases for J; bases not matched to a gene: 8. Germline-derived CDR1 and CDR2 are GKSSPN and SITVG. This CDR3 region has 15 residues. CDR3 in amino acids: CAWSGGTGGSAEQFF. The CDR3 DNA, read in part, is TGTGCCTGGAGTGGGGGAACTGGGGGGAGTGCT.

Concerning this clone: These gene names are mouse names. From the germline J gene comes the end of the CDR3, since the read stops 4 residues before it. V usage is TRBV5 and J usage is TRBJ1-2; D unclear. The length of the CDR3 is 13 residues. CDR1 and CDR2 (germline): LGHNA, YNLKQL (reference sequence). Trimming took 1 base from V and 2 from J, leaving 5 bases between them. CDR3 protein: CASSQVRNSDYTF. The CDR3 DNA, read in part, is TGTGCCAGCAGCCAAGTGAGGAACTCC.

This clone was picked up a small number of times. Gene names are the mouse ones. The CDR3 end falls 4 residues outside the read, so it is completed with the germline J gene. The gene calls are TRBV19 and TRBJ2-7; 13 nucleotides agree with TRBD2. From germline, CDR1 is FNHDT and CDR2 SITEND (reference sequence). The CDR3 totals 14 residues. Here the CDR3 reads CASTPGLGGYEQYF. The CDR3 bases that were read are TGTGCCAGCACCCCGGGACTGGGGGGGTAT.

This clone has a handful of counts. Mouse gene names apply. Read data end 4 residues before the CDR3 end; the end is taken from the germline J gene. The chain links TRBV14 to TRBJ2-5, with TRBD1 identical over 10 bases. The CDR3 loop spans 13 amino acids. The germline gives CDR1 SGHDT, CDR2 FRDEAV. The part of the CDR3 DNA that was read is TGTGCCAGCAGCCCGGGACAGGGGGAC. Protein product: CASSPGQGD. Given in full, the CDR3 is CASSPGQGDTQYF.

In its sample, this clone was seen a few times. All gene names here are mouse names. The read terminates 4 residues before the CDR3 end, so the remaining end is supplied by the germline J gene. Other DNA sequences in this sample translate to the same CDR3. This sequence joins TRBV5 and TRBJ1-2; 7 positions agree with TRBD1. Germline assignment: CDR1 LGHNA and CDR2 YNLKQL (reference sequence). CDR3 length: 12 residues. This CDR3 is CASSPTGVDYTF. Partial CDR3 DNA: TGTGCCAGCAGCCCAACAGGGGTC.

To note about this clone: These gene names are mouse names. The CDR3 end falls 4 residues outside the read, so it is completed with the germline J gene. V usage is TRBV31 and J usage is TRBJ2-7, with 11 bases matching TRBD2. The CDR3 is 13 amino acids. CDR1 is GKSSPN and CDR2 is SITVG in the germline V gene. The part of the CDR3 DNA that was read is TGTGCCACGGACTGGGGGGCTAATTAT. Translation gives CATDWGANY. The full CDR3 protein reads CATDWGANYEQYF.

This clone occurred a few times. Gene names denote mouse genes. The read ends 3 residues before the CDR3 terminus; that terminus is restored from the germline J gene. The J gene is TRBJ1-6, the V gene TRBV5, with 7 bases identical to TRBD1. TRBJ1-6 is recorded as an ORF, its role being uncertain. There are 16 residues in the CDR3. V gave up 3 bases and J gave up 0 bases; unmatched junction bases: 2. CDR1 LGHNA and CDR2 YNLKQL come from the germline V gene (reference sequence). CDR3 region: CASSQQGDSYNSPLYF. CDR3 DNA, as far as it was read: TGTGCCAGCAGCCAGCAGGGGGATTCCTATAATTCGCCC.

On this clone itself: The genes are named according to mouse. Read coverage stops 4 residues before the CDR3 terminus; the germline J gene supplies the remainder. The chain recombines TRBV5 with TRBJ2-5; 9 nucleotides align to TRBD1. This CDR3 has 18 amino acids. Looked up from germline, CDR1 is LGHNA and CDR2 is YNLKQL (reference sequence). The CDR3 DNA, read in part, is TGTGCCAGCAGCCAAGATACGGACAGGGGAAGGGAAAAAGAC. Translating gives CASSQDTDRGREKD. The full CDR3 protein is CASSQDTDRGREKDTQYF.

With regard to this clone: These gene names are mouse names. Sequencing ends 4 residues short of the CDR3 end; the germline J gene provides the rest. The chain joins TRBV19 to TRBJ2-5; 12 nucleotides agree with TRBD2. The CDR3 is 17 amino acids. CDR1 is FNHDT and CDR2 is SITEND in the germline V gene (reference sequence). V lost 4 bases and J lost 0; bases outside the gene matches: 6. CDR3 in amino acids: CASSPPGLGGNQDTQYF. The part of the CDR3 DNA that was read is TGTGCCAGCAGTCCCCCGGGACTGGGGGGTAACCAAGAC. Full variable domain (outside the CDR3, taken from reference TRBV19 and TRBJ2-5): GGIITQTPKFLIGQEGQKLTLKCQQNFNHDTMYWYRQDSGKGLRLIYYSITENDLQKGDLSEGYDASREKKSSFSLTVTSAQKNEMAVFLCASSPPGLGGNQDTQYFGPGTRLLVL.